This TCR beta chain was recorded in a study of T cells in Graves' hyperthyroidism and ophthalmopathy. Across the whole study: Peripheral blood was taken when the disease was first diagnosed, before any treatment began. Points from the study as a whole: Most expanded thyroid clonotypes above 0.001 recurred in blood. Ophthalmopathy was model-predicted a median approximately six months pre-onset.

Note on this clonotype: The antigen is undetermined.

RNA transcripts gave rise to amplified TCR beta CDR3 regions. The primer set for the first-round RT-PCR of the TCR CDR3 was HTBI. TCRdb called the multiplex PCR reads again in MiXCR, with one record for every CDR3 protein. The sample records roughly 290,000 distinct CDR3 sequences, approximately 17% being singletons. The clonotype comes from a woman aged 60-70 years with Graves' ophthalmopathy. The sample was blood.

The CDR3 sequence is CSALEAASGRPTYNEQFF. CDR3 sequence (DNA): TGCAGTGCTCTCGAGGCGGCTAGCGGGAGACCAACCTACAATGAGCAGTTCTTC. This rearrangement joins TRBV20-1 to TRBJ2-1, with 10 positions matching TRBD2. Germline values: CDR1 DFQATT, CDR2 SNEGSKA (reference sequence). CDR3 length equals 18 residues. J lost 2 bases, V lost 5 bases, and 15 bases had no gene match.